The source of this T cell receptor (beta chain) is a study of regulatory T cells in long-lasting Graves disease (dated by TCRdb to about 2021). For the study in its entirety: Newly diagnosed Graves' disease patients had taken antithyroid drugs for less than 3 months. The study took place in China and was registered as a clinical trial. This study used TCR sequencing and RNA sequencing of peripheral blood to compare persistent Graves' disease patients against newly diagnosed Graves' disease patients. A total of some 35 samples underwent TCR sequencing, from around 13 patients with persistent Graves' disease and some 20 patients with newly diagnosed Graves' disease.

General findings and caveats noted by the study authors: Sequencing and analysis were limited to the TCR beta chain. Because the primary lesion, thyroid tissue, could not be accessed, the study looked at peripheral blood alone. Persistent disease showed preferential use of TRBV28, TRBJ1-2 and TRBJ2-5, whereas newly diagnosed disease favored TRBV20-1 and TRBJ2-1. As a limitation, the authors acknowledged that the small sample size may reduce accuracy. More public clonotypes were shared among persistent patients (over 2,500) than among newly diagnosed patients (approximately 1,000). Persistent Graves' disease patients showed lower TCR Shannon entropy and fewer highly expanded clones than newly diagnosed patients, suggesting clonal expansion.

Libraries came from multiplex PCR. Sequencer: Illumina HiSeq 4000. CDR3 regions were amplified by Arm-PCR with iRepertoire HTBI primers to construct TCR beta libraries. Before sequencing, the PCR products went through gel purification. Regarding the original processing steps: Gene usage analysis of CDR3 amino acid clonotypes used the roughly 62 TRBV and some 15 TRBJ segments found across samples. COPE and FqMerger were used to merge filtered high-quality paired reads into contigs. BLAST was used to align contigs to the IMGT TRBV, TRBD and TRBJ reference genes, and CDR3 was defined following IMGT. Highly expanded clones were defined as clonotypes with a frequency above 0.1%. Repertoire diversity was measured by Shannon entropy, and V-J evenness by the Gini coefficient. Public clonotypes were defined as clonotypes shared by more than one individual. The public reads were run again by TCRdb, first through fastp at Q25 and then through MiXCR, and only productive beta chains were kept. Here each entry gathers all rows of one CDR3 protein and keeps the most common genes and DNA. The V and J calls, along with clone size, are taken from TCRdb and not from the paper's own processing. The sample data list just over 600,000 distinct CDR3 sequences, and 15% to 20% of these were observed just once. 15% to 20% of the sample lies in the top ten.

In the paper's terms, the time point label means: newly diagnosed GD, antithyroid drugs for less than 3 months. For both TCR sequencing and RNA sequencing, RNA was extracted from PBMCs in TRIzol. Graves' disease was diagnosed according to American Thyroid Association guidelines. Patients were recruited from an endocrinology department in Xi'an, China. Each patient gave 9 to 10 milliliters of peripheral blood, collected in an EDTA anticoagulant tube. Ficoll Paque Plus density gradient separation was used to isolate PBMCs, and no further T cell sorting was performed. RNA quality was checked with an Agilent 2100 Bioanalyzer and agarose gel, and concentration with a NanoDrop 2000. CDR1 and CDR2, per the germline V gene, are SGHRS and YFSETQ. Between the V and J ends, shortened by 5 bases and 6 bases respectively, the junction contains 7 bases. From the cysteine up to the phenylalanine, the CDR3 has a length of 11 residues. Only CDR3 DNA is held: 33 bases, read in frame from base 1.

A note on this clonotype: Its specific antigen is unknown. Base quality data are lacking; no much larger clone is found one base away.

These data were also reused for a study on T cells in Graves' hyperthyroidism and ophthalmopathy. That second publication adds: Graves' hyperthyroidism was defined as stable when no progression to ophthalmopathy occurred over 18 months of follow-up. Hyperthyroidism patients were newly diagnosed, had a disease duration of under 2 months, and were aged 18 to 65 years. The study excluded patients with uncontrolled infections, other autoimmune diseases, pregnancy or lactation. Diagnoses were based on clinical symptoms, serum thyroxine and TRAb, thyroid ultrasound and orbital computed tomography. A first-round RT-PCR of the TCR CDR3 used the HTBI primer set with the Qiagen OneStep RT-PCR kit. Most expanded thyroid clonotypes (frequency above 0.001) were also found in blood, which suggests that blood repertoires may mirror thyroid immune responses. A model built on a 13 V-J signature distinguished ophthalmopathy from stable hyperthyroidism, reaching roughly 88% sensitivity and 81.08% specificity in cross-validation and 80%/75% in testing. In validation, the model predicted progression to ophthalmopathy a median of about 6.5 months before onset, with about 71% sensitivity and roughly 73% specificity. A discovery cohort of about a hundred patients, roughly 40 with Graves' ophthalmopathy and more than 55 with stable Graves' hyperthyroidism, was used to find distinguishing TCR V-J signatures. Prospective prediction of ophthalmopathy was tested in an independent validation cohort of 18 hyperthyroidism patients and 15 to 17 patients who later progressed to ophthalmopathy. The 100 or so discovery patients were divided at random into training and test sets in a 7:3 ratio. Thyroid tissue and blood T-cell repertoires from over 5 Graves' hyperthyroidism patients were also compared in the study. Following sampling, methimazole starting at 30 mg daily was given to hyperthyroidism patients, and high-dose intravenous methylprednisolone was given to ophthalmopathy patients. The libraries were constructed in a second round of multiplex PCR and then size-selected and purified. Libraries were sequenced paired-end with 100 bp reads on an Illumina HiSeq2000. Raw data were processed with SOAPnuke, discarding reads with adapters, uncalled bases, mean Phred below 15, or no exact constant-primer or identifier match. COPE v1.2.5 was used to merge the high-quality paired reads, and each unique nucleotide sequence was defined as a clonotype. MiTCR v1.1 was used to align clonotypes to the IMGT TRBV, TRBD and TRBJ reference segments. Only V-J combinations with frequency above 0.0001, covering 99% to 99.2% of repertoires, were analysed. The TCS score was defined as F50 (clonal expansion) divided by E x V (chaos), with BLOSUM62-based TCRdist calculated between CDR3 peptides within each V-J. Welch's t-statistics and random forest reduced around 510 V-J features to roughly 13, which were used in a naive Bayes classifier (R e1071). Sample size was not statistically predetermined, and investigators were not blinded to group allocation. TCR Vbeta CDR3 sequencing of 140 or so peripheral blood samples (more than 40 ophthalmopathy, 70 to 85 hyperthyroidism and about 17 progressor patients) is reported in the paper.

The clonotype was recovered from a young woman with Graves disease. Donor details come from another sample of the same person, matched by shared clones. Recombination linked TRBV5-1 to TRBJ2-3; no confident D gene assignment can be made. Sample: peripheral blood mononuclear cells (PBMCs), taken at new diagnosis, from a patient treated with antithyroid drugs. Here is the DNA: TGCGCCAGCAGGTCTGAGGATACGCAGTATTTT. Translated, this gives CASRSEDTQYF.